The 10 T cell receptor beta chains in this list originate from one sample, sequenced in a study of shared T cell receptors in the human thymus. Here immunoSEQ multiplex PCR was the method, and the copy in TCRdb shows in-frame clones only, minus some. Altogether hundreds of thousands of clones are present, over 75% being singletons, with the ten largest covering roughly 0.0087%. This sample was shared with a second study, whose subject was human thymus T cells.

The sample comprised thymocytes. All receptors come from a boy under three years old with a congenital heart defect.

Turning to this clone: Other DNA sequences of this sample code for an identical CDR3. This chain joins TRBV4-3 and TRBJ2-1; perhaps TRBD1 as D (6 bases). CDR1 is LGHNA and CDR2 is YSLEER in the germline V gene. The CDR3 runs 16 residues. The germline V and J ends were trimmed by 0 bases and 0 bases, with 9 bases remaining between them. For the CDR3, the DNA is TGCGCCAGCAGCCAAGATGGGGGCAGCTCCTACAATGAGCAGTTCTTC. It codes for CASSQDGGSSYNEQFF.

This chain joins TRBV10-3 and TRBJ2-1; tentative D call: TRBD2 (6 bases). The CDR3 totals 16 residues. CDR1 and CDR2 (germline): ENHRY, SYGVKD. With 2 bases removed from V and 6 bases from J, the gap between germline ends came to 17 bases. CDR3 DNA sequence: TGTGCCATCAGTGAGCCCGGGACTGGACCCTGCAATGAGCAGTTCTTC. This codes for CAISEPGTGPCNEQFF.

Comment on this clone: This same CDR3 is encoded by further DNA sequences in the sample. The CDR3 nucleotides read TGTGCCAGCAGTTTAGAGGGGAGGGCGTGGGACAGGGGAGATTCACCCCTCCACTTT. Residues: CASSLEGRAWDRGDSPLHF. This sequence joins TRBV28 and TRBJ1-6, with 10 bases aligning to TRBD1. The CDR3 is 19 amino acids. The germline V gene has CDR1 MDHEN and CDR2 SYDVKM. The J segment lost 8 bases and the V segment lost 2 bases, leaving 15 bases of the junction unmatched.

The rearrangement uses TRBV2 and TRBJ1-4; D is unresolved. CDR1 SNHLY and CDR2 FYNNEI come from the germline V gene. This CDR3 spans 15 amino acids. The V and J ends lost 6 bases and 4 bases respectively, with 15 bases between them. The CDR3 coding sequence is TGTGCCAGCAGGACACCACAGCTTAATAATGAAAAACTGTTTTTT. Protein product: CASRTPQLNNEKLFF.

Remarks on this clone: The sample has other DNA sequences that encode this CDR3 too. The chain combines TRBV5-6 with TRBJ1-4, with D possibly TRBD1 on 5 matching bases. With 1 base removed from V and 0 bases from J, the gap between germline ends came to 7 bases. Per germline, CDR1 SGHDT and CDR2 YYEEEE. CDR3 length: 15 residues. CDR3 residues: CASSLRQSTNEKLFF. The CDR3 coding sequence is TGTGCCAGCAGCTTGAGACAGTCAACTAATGAAAAACTGTTTTTT.

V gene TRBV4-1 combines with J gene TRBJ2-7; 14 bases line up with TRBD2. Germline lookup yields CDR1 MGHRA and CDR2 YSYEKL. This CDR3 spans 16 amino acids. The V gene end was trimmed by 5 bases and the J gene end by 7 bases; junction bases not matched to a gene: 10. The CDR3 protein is CASSSGLAGGLWEQYF. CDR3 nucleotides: TGCGCCAGCAGCTCAGGACTAGCGGGGGGTCTCTGGGAGCAGTACTTC.

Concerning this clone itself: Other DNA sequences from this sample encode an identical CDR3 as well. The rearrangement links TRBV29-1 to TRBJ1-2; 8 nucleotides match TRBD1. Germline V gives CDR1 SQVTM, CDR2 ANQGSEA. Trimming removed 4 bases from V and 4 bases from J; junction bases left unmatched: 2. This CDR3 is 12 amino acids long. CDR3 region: CSVGQGIYGYTF. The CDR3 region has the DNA TGCAGCGTTGGACAGGGGATCTATGGCTACACCTTC.

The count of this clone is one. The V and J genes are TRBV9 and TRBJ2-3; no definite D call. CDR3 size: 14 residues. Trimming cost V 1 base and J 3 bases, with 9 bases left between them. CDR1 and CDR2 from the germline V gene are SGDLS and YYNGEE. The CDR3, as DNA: TGTGCCAGCAGCGTAACCGCTAGGACAGATACGCAGTATTTT. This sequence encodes CASSVTARTDTQYF.

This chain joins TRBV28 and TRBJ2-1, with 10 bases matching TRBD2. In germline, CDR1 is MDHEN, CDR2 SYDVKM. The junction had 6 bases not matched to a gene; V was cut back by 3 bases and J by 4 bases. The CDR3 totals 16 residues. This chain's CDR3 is CASSFPLAGVYNEQFF. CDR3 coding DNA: TGTGCCAGCAGTTTCCCGCTAGCGGGAGTTTACAATGAGCAGTTCTTC. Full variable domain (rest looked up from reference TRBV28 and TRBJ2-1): DVKVTQSSRYLVKRTGEKVFLECVQDMDHENMFWYRQDPGLGLRLIYFSYDVKMKEKGDIPEGYSVSREKKERFSLILESASTNQTSMYLCASSFPLAGVYNEQFFGPGTRLTVL.

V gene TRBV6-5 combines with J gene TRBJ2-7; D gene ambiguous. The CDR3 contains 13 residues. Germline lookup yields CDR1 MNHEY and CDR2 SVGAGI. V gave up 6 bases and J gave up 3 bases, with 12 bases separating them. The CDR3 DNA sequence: TGTGCCAGCAGCCACAGAGAAGGCTACGAGCAGTACTTC. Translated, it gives CASSHREGYEQYF.